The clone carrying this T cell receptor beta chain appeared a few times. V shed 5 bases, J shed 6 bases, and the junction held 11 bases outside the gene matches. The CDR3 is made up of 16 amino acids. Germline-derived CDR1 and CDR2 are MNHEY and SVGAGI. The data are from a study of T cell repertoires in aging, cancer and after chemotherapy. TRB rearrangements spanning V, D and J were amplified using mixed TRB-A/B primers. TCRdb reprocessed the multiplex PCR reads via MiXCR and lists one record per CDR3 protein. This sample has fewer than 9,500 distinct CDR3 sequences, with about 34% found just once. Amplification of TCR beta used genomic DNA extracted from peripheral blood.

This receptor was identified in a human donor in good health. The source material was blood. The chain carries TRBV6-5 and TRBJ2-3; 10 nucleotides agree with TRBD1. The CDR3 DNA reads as TGTGCCAGCAGTACTCGGGACAGGGGTAAGGTGGATACGCAGTATTTT. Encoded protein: CASSTRDRGKVDTQYF.